These 16 T cell receptor beta chains were all obtained from the same sample, sequenced in a study of blood T cell repertoires in COVID-19. Generated by immunoSEQ multiplex PCR, the TCRdb table keeps only in-frame clones and is missing some. The sample shows about 250,000 clones, about four fifths of them seen only once. Sequencing was done on a sample of PBMCs or T cells enriched from blood (not recorded which). The receptors stem from a man aged 45-60 years who had recovered from COVID-19.

V is TRBV11-3 and J is TRBJ1-1; unclear D gene. CDR3 length: 14 residues. The V end was cut by 1 base, the J end by 1 base, with 7 bases between. The germline V gene has CDR1 SGHNT and CDR2 YENEEA. The CDR3 reads CASSLVGGNTEAFF. The CDR3 nucleotides read TGTGCCAGCAGCTTAGTAGGCGGGAACACTGAAGCTTTCTTT.

The chain is built from TRBV5-1 and TRBJ2-7; D may be TRBD1 (6 bases). In germline, CDR1 is SGHRS, CDR2 YFSETQ. The CDR3 runs 15 residues. Deletions cut 3 bases from V and 1 base from J, with 14 bases between. CDR3 coding DNA: TGCGCCAGCAGCTCCTTCGGACAGATTTCCTACGAGCAGTACTTC. This gives the protein CASSSFGQISYEQYF.

The chain couples TRBV6-5 to TRBJ1-5, with 7 bases lining up with TRBD1. Germline CDR1 MNHEY, CDR2 SVGAGI. CDR3 length: 14 residues. Losses at the gene ends were 6 bases for V and 1 base for J; bases not matched to a gene: 3. The CDR3 spells CASSQDRSNQPQHF. The CDR3 DNA reads as TGTGCCAGCAGCCAGGACAGGAGCAATCAGCCCCAGCATTTT.

Details on this clone: At one end the junction does not follow the germline gene, possibly because of a read error. The rearrangement joins TRBV10-3 to TRBJ2-1; TRBD2 matches at 8 bases. Germline CDR1 is ENHRY and CDR2 is SYGVKD. This CDR3 region has 15 residues. The CDR3 bases are TGTGTCATCAGTTCAGCGGGAGCTAAATTGAATGAGCAGTTCTTC. Protein product: CVISSAGAKLNEQFF.

The V gene is TRBV21-1, the J gene TRBJ1-2. TRBV21-1 is a pseudogene. The CDR3 contains 10 residues. In nucleotides, the CDR3 is TGTGCCAGCAGCAAGCGAGGATTTCCCTTC. Amino acid sequence: CASSKRGFPF.

The CDR3 DNA is TGTGCCAGCAGCTTGACAGGGGTACGCTCTGGAAACACCATATATTTT. This codes for CASSLTGVRSGNTIYF. The chain is built from TRBV7-9 and TRBJ1-3, with TRBD1 matching 8 bases. The CDR3 is 16 amino acids. V gave up 3 bases and J gave up 0 bases; unmatched junction bases: 4. From germline, CDR1 is SEHNR and CDR2 FQNEAQ (reference sequence).

Turning to this clone: Possible read error: a much larger clone is one base away. V and J are TRBV11-2 and TRBJ2-1; no firm D call. The CDR3 is 10 residues long. The V end was cut by 5 bases, the J end by 7 bases, with 3 bases between. Germline V gene sequence: CDR1 SGHAT, CDR2 FQNNGV. The CDR3 region is CASSRNEQFF. The CDR3 DNA is TGTGCCAGCAGCCGGAATGAGCAGTTCTTC.

The chain is built from TRBV7-3 and TRBJ1-4; 9 bases are shared with TRBD1. V gave up 3 bases and J gave up 5 bases; unmatched junction bases: 13. The length of the CDR3 is 18 residues. The V gene's germline CDR1 is SGHTA and CDR2 FQGTGA. Here the CDR3 reads CASSFQTGGRVQNEKLFF. The CDR3 region has the DNA TGTGCCAGCAGCTTCCAGACAGGGGGGAGGGTACAAAATGAAAAACTGTTTTTT.

The rearrangement links TRBV19 to TRBJ2-1, with a tentative D call TRBD2 (5 bases). Per germline, CDR1 LNHDA and CDR2 SQIVND (reference sequence). V was clipped by 6 bases and J by 7 bases, with 16 bases between them. The CDR3 has 14 amino acids. The CDR3 DNA follows: TGTGCCAGTAGCGTAGCGAAACAAGGAAATGAGCAGTTCTTC. Amino acids: CASSVAKQGNEQFF.

Only one count was recorded for this clone. CDR3 amino acids: CASGQEKPQHF. CDR3 sequence (DNA): TGTGCCAGCGGACAGGAGAAGCCCCAGCATTTT. The chain joins TRBV5-6 to TRBJ1-5; TRBD1 aligns across 7 bases. J gave up 8 bases and V 7 bases, and 3 bases lay outside the gene matches. The CDR3 runs 11 residues. Germline loops: CDR1 SGHDT, CDR2 YYEEEE.

The chain carries TRBV10-2 and TRBJ2-7; possible D gene TRBD2, 7 bases. V lost 2 bases, J lost 2 bases, and 13 bases lay in between. Germline loops: CDR1 WSHSY, CDR2 SAAADI. This CDR3 has 15 residues. The CDR3 here is CASSERGRATYEQYF. As DNA, the CDR3 is TGCGCCAGCAGTGAGAGGGGGAGGGCCACCTACGAGCAGTACTTC.

This chain uses TRBV11-2 with TRBJ2-7; 7 nucleotides line up with TRBD1. Per the germline V gene, CDR1 is SGHAT and CDR2 is FQNNGV. The J segment lost 5 bases and the V segment lost 4 bases, leaving 11 bases of the junction unmatched. The CDR3 consists of 15 residues. The CDR3 loop reads CASSSGQWSEHEQYF. In DNA, the CDR3 is TGTGCCAGCAGCTCGGGACAGTGGTCGGAACACGAGCAGTACTTC. The variable domain in full, with the rest retrieved from reference TRBV11-2 and TRBJ2-7, is EAGVAQSPRYKIIEKRQSVAFWCNPISGHATLYWYQQILGQGPKLLIQFQNNGVVDDSQLPKDRFSAERLKGVDSTLKIQPAKLEDSAVYLCASSSGQWSEHEQYFGPGTRLTVT.

The chain links TRBV19 to TRBJ2-1; TRBD1 matches at 9 bases. The CDR3 covers 15 residues. V was pared by 5 bases and J by 6 bases, with 8 bases of the junction left unmatched. The germline V gene encodes CDR1 LNHDA and CDR2 SQIVND (reference sequence). The CDR3 DNA reads TGTGCCAGTAGTTTCCGGGACAGGGTGCCCAATGAGCAGTTCTTC. The encoded protein is CASSFRDRVPNEQFF. The variable domain in full, completed from reference TRBV19 and TRBJ2-1, reads DGGITQSPKYLFRKEGQNVTLSCEQNLNHDAMYWYRQDPGQGLRLIYYSQIVNDFQKGDIAEGYSVSREKKESFPLTVTSAQKNPTAFYLCASSFRDRVPNEQFFGPGTRLTVL.

The chain joins TRBV1 to TRBJ2-7; TRBD1 is taken as the D call from the table, unchecked against the DNA. TRBV1 is labeled a pseudogene. The CDR3 has 15 residues. CDR3 DNA sequence: TGCACCAGCAGCCCGAGCCGGGACAGCTGCTACGAGCAGTACTTC. Translation gives CTSSPSRDSCYEQYF.

The chain links TRBV5-1 to TRBJ2-1; 9 positions agree with TRBD1. The junction had 6 bases not matched to a gene; V was cut back by 0 bases and J by 5 bases. CDR3 length: 16 amino acids. Germline CDR1 SGHRS, CDR2 YFSETQ. As DNA, the CDR3 is TGCGCCAGCAGCTTGGCCCCCGGGACAGGGAACAATGAGCAGTTCTTC. It specifies CASSLAPGTGNNEQFF. The full variable domain, with the rest looked up from reference TRBV5-1 and TRBJ2-1, is KAGVTQTPRYLIKTRGQQVTLSCSPISGHRSVSWYQQTPGQGLQFLFEYFSETQRNKGNFPGRFSGRQFSNSRSEMNVSTLELGDSALYLCASSLAPGTGNNEQFFGPGTRLTVL.

The V gene is TRBV19, the J gene TRBJ1-5; D is uncertain. This CDR3 region has 16 residues. Trimming pared 4 bases from V and 1 base from J, leaving 14 bases between. The V gene's germline CDR1 is LNHDA and CDR2 SQIVND (reference sequence). CDR3 protein: CASSREGAASNQPQHF. As DNA, the CDR3 is TGTGCCAGTAGTAGAGAGGGAGCGGCGAGCAATCAGCCCCAGCATTTT.